Reported below is one TCR beta chain. Its target is not known. The sample belongs to a study of cytomegalovirus exposure and HLA in healthy donors. General observations from the study: The study recorded 150 to 200 TCR beta chains that were cytomegalovirus-associated.

V gave up 0 bases and J gave up 5 bases; unmatched junction bases: 7. In germline, CDR1 is LGHNA, CDR2 YSLEER. The CDR3 consists of 16 residues. Data came from immunoSEQ multiplex PCR; TCRdb stores just in-frame clones and leaves some out. Of roughly 150,000 clones listed, roughly nine tenths are singletons. The TCR comes from a woman aged 18-30 years in good health and CMV-seropositive. Sequencing was carried out using PBMCs. The chain employs TRBV4-3 and TRBJ2-1; TRBD2 matches 7 bases. In DNA, the CDR3 is TGCGCCAGCAGCCAAGAAAAGGCGGGAGCGGACAATGAGCAGTTCTTC. Translated, it gives CASSQEKAGADNEQFF.